This entry lists 27 T cell receptor beta chains sequenced from one sample in a study of technical replicates of blood from a few donors. Assay used: immunoSEQ multiplex PCR; TCRdb lists only in-frame clones, some missing. The repertoire holds some 96,000 clones, with about 94% as singletons. Sequenced: T cells isolated from PBMCs. The receptors here all came from a human donor in good health.

This clone was counted once. The CDR3 protein is CASRDLASGTDTQYF. The CDR3 DNA follows: TGTGCCAGCAGAGATCTGGCTAGCGGCACAGATACGCAGTATTTT. The V call is TRBV27, the J call TRBJ2-3; weak D call: TRBD2 (6 bases). The CDR3 contains 15 residues. V shed 6 bases and J shed 1 base, with 14 bases lying between them. From germline, CDR1 is MNHEY and CDR2 SMNVEV (reference sequence).

The chain couples TRBV7-8 to TRBJ2-3, with 7 bases aligning to TRBD1. V was pared by 0 bases and J by 0 bases, with 12 bases of the junction left unmatched. Looked up from germline, CDR1 is SGHVS and CDR2 is FQNEAQ. The CDR3 contains 19 residues. CDR3 residues: CASSLARQGPTYSTDTQYF. The CDR3 DNA sequence: TGTGCCAGCAGCTTAGCCAGACAGGGCCCTACCTATAGCACAGATACGCAGTATTTT.

The chain recombines TRBV19 with TRBJ1-3; no firm D call. Trimming cost V 8 bases and J 2 bases, with 10 bases left between them. Germline V gene sequence: CDR1 LNHDA, CDR2 SQIVND (reference sequence). This CDR3 contains 13 residues. The DNA for the CDR3 is TGTGCCAGTCCCGATATAGCTGGAAACACCATATATTTT. Amino acid sequence: CASPDIAGNTIYF.

V gene TRBV25-1 combines with J gene TRBJ2-1, with 11 bases identical to TRBD2. Germline CDR1 reads MGHDK; CDR2 reads SYGVNS. The CDR3 totals 16 residues. Germline trimming cut 6 bases from V and 6 bases from J; bases unmatched to any gene: 10. CDR3 DNA sequence: TGTGCCAGCAGCGACTTTATTAGCGGGAGGGCCAATGAGCAGTTCTTC. Its translation: CASSDFISGRANEQFF. Supplemented by reference TRBV25-1 and TRBJ2-1, the full variable domain reads EADIYQTPRYLVIGTGKKITLECSQTMGHDKMYWYQQDPGMELHLIHYSYGVNSTEKGDLSSESTVSRIRTEHFPLTLESARPSHTSQYLCASSDFISGRANEQFFGPGTRLTVL.

J is TRBJ2-1 and V is TRBV9, with D possibly being TRBD2 (5 bases). With 0 bases removed from V and 6 bases from J, the gap between germline ends came to 13 bases. The CDR3 is 15 residues long. CDR1 SGDLS and CDR2 YYNGEE come from the germline V gene. CDR3 sequence (DNA): TGTGCCAGCAGCGTAGGTCTAGGTCGGGGCAATGAGCAGTTCTTC. Amino acids: CASSVGLGRGNEQFF.

The chain has TRBV9 and TRBJ2-1; TRBD1 is a possible D gene (6 bases). Looked up from germline, CDR1 is SGDLS and CDR2 is YYNGEE. V shed 0 bases and J shed 0 bases, with 7 bases lying between them. This CDR3 has 15 residues. This chain's CDR3 is CASSVEQGSYNEQFF. The CDR3 DNA reads as TGTGCCAGCAGCGTAGAACAGGGCTCCTACAATGAGCAGTTCTTC.

The chain uses TRBV10-3 and TRBJ2-1, with a tentative D call TRBD2 (6 bases). V lost 5 bases and J 5 bases, leaving 13 bases between the germline ends. This CDR3 has 14 amino acids. The germline V gene has CDR1 ENHRY and CDR2 SYGVKD. The CDR3 DNA reads as TGTGCCATCAGTAACCGGGGGTCAAACAATGAGCAGTTCTTC. Its translation: CAISNRGSNNEQFF.

The chain joins TRBV11-2 to TRBJ2-7; possible D gene TRBD2, 5 bases. Trimming took 5 bases from V and 4 from J, leaving 18 bases between them. The CDR3 runs to 15 residues. Germline V gene sequence: CDR1 SGHAT, CDR2 FQNNGV. The CDR3 nucleotides read TGTGCCAGCAGCACAAACAGACTACCGTCTTACGAGCAGTACTTC. Its protein product is CASSTNRLPSYEQYF.

The rearrangement links TRBV6-5 to TRBJ2-7; 9 bases align to TRBD1. Germline V gene lookup returns CDR1 MNHEY and CDR2 SVGAGI. The ends lost 4 bases at V and 4 bases at J; junction bases unmatched: 5. There are 14 residues in the CDR3. CDR3 nucleotide sequence: TGTGCCAGCAGTTCGGGACAGGGCGTATACGAGCAGTACTTC. Amino acid sequence: CASSSGQGVYEQYF.

The rearrangement joins TRBV4-1 to TRBJ2-2; 12 bases fit TRBD2. V dropped 0 bases and J dropped 4; count of bases not matched to a gene: 3. The CDR3 is made up of 17 amino acids. Germline CDR1 reads MGHRA; CDR2 reads YSYEKL. In DNA, the CDR3 is TGCGCCAGCAGCCAAGACCTGACTAGCGGGAGCACCGGGGAGCTGTTTTTT. Its protein is CASSQDLTSGSTGELFF.

This rearrangement joins TRBV7-3 to TRBJ1-5; perhaps TRBD1 as D (5 bases). CDR3 size: 13 residues. The ends were cut back, 1 base at V and 6 bases at J, with 7 bases in the middle. Germline V CDR1 and CDR2: SGHTA, FQGTGA. The CDR3 is CASSLIQGQPQHF. The CDR3 DNA sequence: TGTGCCAGCAGCTTAATTCAGGGTCAGCCCCAGCATTTT. Supplemented by reference TRBV7-3 and TRBJ1-5, the full variable domain reads GAGVSQTPSNKVTEKGKYVELRCDPISGHTALYWYRQSLGQGPEFLIYFQGTGAADDSGLPNDRFFAVRPEGSVSTLKIQRTERGDSAVYLCASSLIQGQPQHFGDGTRLSIL.

The gene calls are TRBV7-2 and TRBJ2-3; D uncertain. The CDR3 is 12 amino acids. Trimming removed 5 bases at V and 4 bases at J, with 7 bases between. In germline, CDR1 is SGHTA, CDR2 FQGNSA. CDR3 sequence: CASSTYSDTQYF. The CDR3 coding sequence is TGTGCCAGCAGCACCTATTCAGATACGCAGTATTTT.

CDR3 sequence (DNA): TGTGCCAGCAGTTATTTGGCGGGCAGCTCCTACAATGAGCAGTTCTTC. It specifies CASSYLAGSSYNEQFF. The chain joins TRBV6-6 to TRBJ2-1, with D possibly matching TRBD2 (5 bases). Germline V lookup: CDR1 MNHNY, CDR2 SVGAGI (reference sequence). V lost 3 bases, J lost 0 bases, and 12 bases lay in between. The CDR3 runs to 16 residues.

This rearrangement joins TRBV5-1 to TRBJ2-1; TRBD1 aligns across 10 bases. The J segment lost 7 bases and the V segment lost 5 bases, leaving 6 bases of the junction unmatched. The CDR3 has 14 residues. Germline V gene sequence: CDR1 SGHRS, CDR2 YFSETQ. The CDR3 protein is CASSHGQGGNEQFF. As DNA, the CDR3 is TGCGCCAGCAGTCACGGACAGGGGGGGAATGAGCAGTTCTTC.

This clone was observed a single time. The chain combines TRBV6-1 with TRBJ1-1; TRBD1 is a possible D gene (6 bases). Trimming pared 7 bases from V and 3 bases from J, leaving 18 bases between. Germline CDR1 and CDR2: MNHNS and SASEGT. This CDR3 has 15 residues. This chain's CDR3 is CASTPSRGLYTEAFF. In DNA form, the CDR3 reads TGTGCCAGCACCCCCTCCAGGGGCCTATACACTGAAGCTTTCTTT.

V gene TRBV7-9 combines with J gene TRBJ2-1; D is perhaps TRBD2 (7 bases). This CDR3 is 15 amino acids long. Trimming took 5 bases from V and 6 from J, leaving 17 bases between them. Germline-derived CDR1 and CDR2 are SEHNR and FQNEAQ (reference sequence). In nucleotides, the CDR3 is TGTGCCAGCAGCCCGCGGGGCGGGGGCCCCAATGAGCAGTTCTTC. Its translation: CASSPRGGGPNEQFF.

The rearrangement links TRBV1 to TRBJ2-1; the table's TRBD2 call for D was not verified on the DNA. TRBV1 is a known pseudogene. The CDR3 is 18 amino acids. Here the CDR3 reads CTSSHLTSGRPHYNEQFF. In DNA, the CDR3 is TGCACCAGCAGCCATCTTACTAGCGGGAGACCCCATTACAATGAGCAGTTCTTC.

The chain couples TRBV6-1 to TRBJ2-5; the D gene is possibly TRBD1 (5 bases). The germline CDR1 and CDR2 sequences are MNHNS and SASEGT. V was trimmed by 6 bases and J by 2 bases, leaving 13 bases between them. This CDR3 region has 14 residues. This CDR3 is CASREQVAQETQYF. CDR3 in DNA: TGTGCCAGCAGGGAACAGGTGGCTCAAGAGACCCAGTACTTC.

The chain links TRBV9 to TRBJ1-2, with D possibly being TRBD1 (6 bases). The CDR3 is 14 amino acids. V dropped 0 bases and J dropped 6 bases, with 12 bases sitting between them. Germline-derived CDR1 and CDR2 are SGDLS and YYNGEE. The CDR3 is CASSVDIGGDGYTF. The CDR3 region has the DNA TGTGCCAGCAGCGTAGATATAGGGGGGGATGGCTACACCTTC.

V and J are TRBV7-9 and TRBJ2-1; 7 bases align to TRBD2. With V trimmed by 7 bases and J by 8 bases, 11 bases remained unmatched. The germline gives CDR1 SEHNR, CDR2 FQNEAQ (reference sequence). The CDR3 runs 14 residues. The CDR3, as DNA: TGTGCCAGCACGGCTAGCGGAGGGAGCCATGAGCAGTTCTTC. It codes for CASTASGGSHEQFF.

V gene TRBV28 combines with J gene TRBJ2-7, with 8 bases fitting TRBD2. J was trimmed by 4 bases and V by 3 bases; bases with no gene match: 8. The CDR3 spans 15 residues. Germline V gives CDR1 MDHEN, CDR2 SYDVKM. CDR3 coding DNA: TGTGCCAGCAGTTTTAAGGCTAGCGGGCTATACGAGCAGTACTTC. This translates into CASSFKASGLYEQYF.

This clone came up once. Sequence at one end of the junction differs from germline and may be a read error. The chain employs TRBV5-4 and TRBJ1-6, with D hard to call. Looked up from germline, CDR1 is SGHNT and CDR2 is YYREEE (reference sequence). This CDR3 is built from 14 residues. The CDR3 loop is CAISNGVENSPLHF. In DNA, the CDR3 is TGTGCCATCAGCAATGGAGTGGAGAATTCACCCCTCCACTTT.

The CDR3 sequence is CSGGLAGVFTDTQYF. CDR3 bases: TGCAGCGGGGGACTAGCGGGAGTTTTTACAGATACGCAGTATTTT. The chain links TRBV29-1 to TRBJ2-3; 14 nucleotides align to TRBD2. This CDR3 region has 15 residues. Germline-derived CDR1 and CDR2 are SQVTM and ANQGSEA. J lost 3 bases, V lost 7 bases, and 6 bases had no gene match.

This chain links TRBV11-3 with TRBJ2-1, with 8 nucleotides matching TRBD2. CDR3 length: 18 residues. J gave up 0 bases and V 0 bases, and 7 bases lay outside the gene matches. Germline CDR1 is SGHNT and CDR2 is YENEEA. CDR3: CASSLDPRRGDSYNEQFF. The DNA for the CDR3 is TGTGCCAGCAGCTTAGATCCTAGGCGGGGGGACTCCTACAATGAGCAGTTCTTC.

The chain recombines TRBV7-6 with TRBJ2-5, with a weak D call TRBD2 (5 bases). The CDR3 is made up of 14 amino acids. V was clipped by 1 base and J by 5 bases, with 11 bases between them. CDR1 and CDR2 from the germline V gene are SGHVS and FNYEAQ. This CDR3 reads CASSLVASSETQYF. CDR3 sequence (DNA): TGTGCCAGCAGCTTAGTCGCTAGCTCGGAGACCCAGTACTTC.

The CDR3: CASSYLRGGQGEQYF. CDR3 DNA: TGTGCCAGCAGCTATCTGCGGGGGGGGCAGGGTGAGCAGTACTTC. The chain combines TRBV11-3 with TRBJ2-7; TRBD2 aligns across 9 bases. In germline, CDR1 is SGHNT, CDR2 YENEEA. Trimming cost V 4 bases and J 7 bases; bases outside gene matches: 11. CDR3 length: 15 residues.

The chain couples TRBV5-1 to TRBJ2-1; weak D call: TRBD2 (6 bases). Per the germline V gene, CDR1 is SGHRS and CDR2 is YFSETQ. The length of the CDR3 is 13 residues. V lost 5 bases to trimming and J lost 12 bases, with 18 bases between them. CDR3 in amino acids: CASSRDLSILQFF. The CDR3 nucleotides are TGCGCCAGCAGTCGGGACTTGTCAATTTTGCAGTTCTTC.